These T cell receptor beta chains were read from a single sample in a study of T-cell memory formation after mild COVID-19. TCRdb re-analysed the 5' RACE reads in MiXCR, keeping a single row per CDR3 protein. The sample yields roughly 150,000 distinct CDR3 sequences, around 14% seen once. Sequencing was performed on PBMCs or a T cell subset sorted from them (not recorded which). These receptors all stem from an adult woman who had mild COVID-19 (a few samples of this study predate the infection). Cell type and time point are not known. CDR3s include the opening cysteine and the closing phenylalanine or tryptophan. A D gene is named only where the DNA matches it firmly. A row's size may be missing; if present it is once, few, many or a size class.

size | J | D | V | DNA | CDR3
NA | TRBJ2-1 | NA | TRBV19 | TGTGCCAGTAGTACAAGGTCCCACAATGAGCAGTTCTTC | CASSTRSHNEQFF
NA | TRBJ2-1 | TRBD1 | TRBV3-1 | TGTGCCAGCAGCCAAGAACCCCGGACAGGCAATGAGCAGTTCTTC | CASSQEPRTGNEQFF
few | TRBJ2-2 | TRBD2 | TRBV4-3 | TGCGCCAGCAGCCAAGAAGTCCTAGCGGGAAGCACCGGGGAGCTGTTTTTT | CASSQEVLAGSTGELFF
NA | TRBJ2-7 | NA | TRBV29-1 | TGCAGCGTTGAAGGCGCCGGGTGGGAGCAGTACTTC | CSVEGAGWEQYF
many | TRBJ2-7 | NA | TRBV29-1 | TGCAGCGTTGTGCTGAGGAGCTCCTACGAGCAGTACTTC | CSVVLRSSYEQYF
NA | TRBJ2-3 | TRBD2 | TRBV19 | TGTGCCAGTAGTATAGCACAAGCGGGGGGGTCAGATACGCAGTATTTT | CASSIAQAGGSDTQYF
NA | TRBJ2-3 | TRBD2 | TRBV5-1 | TGCGCCAGCAGCCATACTCCTAGCGGGAGAATATCGGATACGCAGTATTTT | CASSHTPSGRISDTQYF
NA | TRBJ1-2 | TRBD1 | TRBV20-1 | TGCAGTGCTTTATCGGGACAGCCTAACTATGGCTACACCTTC | CSALSGQPNYGYTF
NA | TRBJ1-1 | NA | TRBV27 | TGTGCCAGCAGTTCCCCGGGGCTGAACACTGAAGCTTTCTTT | CASSSPGLNTEAFF
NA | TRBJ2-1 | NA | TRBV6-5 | TGTGCCAGCAGCACAACGGGGTATAGCTCCTACAATGAGCAGTTCTTC | CASSTTGYSSYNEQFF
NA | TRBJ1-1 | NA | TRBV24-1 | TGTGCCACCGGAACTCGGGACACTGAAGCTTTCTTT | CATGTRDTEAFF
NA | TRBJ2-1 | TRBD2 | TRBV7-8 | TGTGCCAGCAGCACGTGGACTAGGAGCGGCGGTGAGCAGTTCTTC | CASSTWTRSGGEQFF
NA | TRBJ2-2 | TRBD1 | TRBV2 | TGTGCCAGCAGTCGGACAGGGGGCGCCGGCGGGGAGCTGTTTTTT | CASSRTGGAGGELFF
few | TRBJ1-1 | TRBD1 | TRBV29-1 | TGCAGCGTTGAAGGGGGGACAGTGGCTGAAGCTTTCTTT | CSVEGGTVAEAFF
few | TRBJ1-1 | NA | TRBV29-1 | TGCAGCGTTGAAGGGGATTTAAACACTGAAGCTTTCTTT | CSVEGDLNTEAFF
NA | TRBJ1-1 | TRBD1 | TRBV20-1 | TGCAGTGCTACTAATCCACAGGGGTTCAATGAAGCTTTCTTT | CSATNPQGFNEAFF
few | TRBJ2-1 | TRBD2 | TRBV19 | TGTGCCAGTAGGACGGTAGCGGGGGGGCTCAGTGAGCAGTTCTTC | CASRTVAGGLSEQFF
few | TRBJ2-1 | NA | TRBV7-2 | TGTGCCAGCAGCTATTGGCCGAGCAATGAGCAGTTCTTC | CASSYWPSNEQFF
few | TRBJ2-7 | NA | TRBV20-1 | TGCAGTGCTAGGTTTCTGAATTACGAGCAGTACTTC | CSARFLNYEQYF
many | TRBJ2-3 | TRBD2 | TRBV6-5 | TGTGCCAGCAGTCCCGGGACTAGAGGTTCTGATACGCAGTATTTT | CASSPGTRGSDTQYF
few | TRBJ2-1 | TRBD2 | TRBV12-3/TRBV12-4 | TGTGCCAGCAGAGGGCGCGGGGGAAGCTCCTACAATGAGCAGTTCTTC | CASRGRGGSSYNEQFF
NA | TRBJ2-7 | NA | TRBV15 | TGTGCCACCAGCAGAGAACGATGGGGCCACGAGCAGTACTTC | CATSRERWGHEQYF
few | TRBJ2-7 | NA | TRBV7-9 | TGTGCCAGCAGCTTCCCGGGACGGGCCTACGAGCAGTACTTC | CASSFPGRAYEQYF
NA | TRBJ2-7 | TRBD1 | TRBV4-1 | TGCGCCAGCAGCCAAGGGACAGGGAAATACGAGCAGTACTTC | CASSQGTGKYEQYF
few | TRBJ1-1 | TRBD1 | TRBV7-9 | TGTGCCAGCAGCGTTTTACAGGGGGGGCACACTGAAGCTTTCTTT | CASSVLQGGHTEAFF
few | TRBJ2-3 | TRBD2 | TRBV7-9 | TGTGCCAGCAGCTTATCTAGCGGGAGGGCCCCAGATACGCAGTATTTT | CASSLSSGRAPDTQYF
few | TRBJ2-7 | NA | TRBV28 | TGTGCCAGCAGTGACCGGACTGAGTTCTACGAGCAGTACTTC | CASSDRTEFYEQYF
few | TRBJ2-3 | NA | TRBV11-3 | TGTGCCAGCAGCTCTGCGACTGGCACAGATACGCAGTATTTT | CASSSATGTDTQYF